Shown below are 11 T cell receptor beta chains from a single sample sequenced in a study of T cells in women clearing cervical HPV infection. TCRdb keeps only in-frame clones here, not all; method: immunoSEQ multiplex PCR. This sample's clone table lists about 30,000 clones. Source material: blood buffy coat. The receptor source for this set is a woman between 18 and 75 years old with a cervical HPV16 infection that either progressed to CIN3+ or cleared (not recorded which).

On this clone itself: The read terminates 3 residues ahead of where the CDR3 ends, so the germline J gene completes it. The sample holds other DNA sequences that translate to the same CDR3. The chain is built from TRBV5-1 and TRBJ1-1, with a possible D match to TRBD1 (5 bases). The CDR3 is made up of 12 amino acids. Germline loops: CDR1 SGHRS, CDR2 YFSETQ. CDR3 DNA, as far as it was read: TGCGCCAGCAGCTTGAAAGACAGAGAG. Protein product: CASSLKDRE. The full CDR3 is CASSLKDREAFF.

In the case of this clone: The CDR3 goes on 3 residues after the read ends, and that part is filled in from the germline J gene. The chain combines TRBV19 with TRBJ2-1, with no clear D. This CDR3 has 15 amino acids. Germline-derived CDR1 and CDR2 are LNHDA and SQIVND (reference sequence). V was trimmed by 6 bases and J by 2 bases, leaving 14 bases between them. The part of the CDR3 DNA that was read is TGTGCCAGTAGCCTCGGGTCGTACCCCTACAATGAG. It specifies CASSLGSYPYNE. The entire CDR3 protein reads CASSLGSYPYNEQFF. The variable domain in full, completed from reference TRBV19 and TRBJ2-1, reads DGGITQSPKYLFRKEGQNVTLSCEQNLNHDAMYWYRQDPGQGLRLIYYSQIVNDFQKGDIAEGYSVSREKKESFPLTVTSAQKNPTAFYLCASSLGSYPYNEQFFGPGTRLTVL.

CDR3: CASSNLGQGTSSSYEQYF. The part of the CDR3 DNA that was read is TGTGCCAGCTCAAATCTGGGACAGGGCACCTCGAGCTCCTACGAG. V and J are TRBV18 and TRBJ2-7; 9 bases map to TRBD1. The read ends 3 residues early relative to the CDR3; the germline J gene fills the gap. The CDR3 is 18 residues long. Looked up from germline, CDR1 is KGHSH and CDR2 is LQKENI. V dropped 5 bases and J dropped 0; count of bases not matched to a gene: 14.

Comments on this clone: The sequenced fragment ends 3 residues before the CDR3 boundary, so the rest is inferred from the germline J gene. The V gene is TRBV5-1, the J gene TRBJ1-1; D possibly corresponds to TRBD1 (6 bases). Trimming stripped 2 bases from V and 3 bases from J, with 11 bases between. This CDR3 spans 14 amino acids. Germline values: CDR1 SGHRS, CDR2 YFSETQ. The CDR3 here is CASSLQGGDTEAFF. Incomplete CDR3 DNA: TGCGCCAGCAGCTTACAGGGTGGGGACACTGAA.

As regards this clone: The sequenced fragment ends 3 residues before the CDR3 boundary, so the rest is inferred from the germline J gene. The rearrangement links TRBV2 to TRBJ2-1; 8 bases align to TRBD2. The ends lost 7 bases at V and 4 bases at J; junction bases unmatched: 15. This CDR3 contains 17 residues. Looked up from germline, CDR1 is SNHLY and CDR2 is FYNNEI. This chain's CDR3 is CASKGGRNRRLYNEQFF. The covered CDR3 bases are TGTGCCAGCAAGGGCGGGAGGAACCGCAGACTTTACAATGAG.

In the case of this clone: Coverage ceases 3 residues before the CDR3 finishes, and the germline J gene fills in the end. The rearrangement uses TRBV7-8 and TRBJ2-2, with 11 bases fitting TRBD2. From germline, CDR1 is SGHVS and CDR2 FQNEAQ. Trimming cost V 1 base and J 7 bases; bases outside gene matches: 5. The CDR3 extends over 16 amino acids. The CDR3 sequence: CASSLVTSGTGGELFF. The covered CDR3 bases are TGTGCCAGCAGCTTAGTGACTAGCGGGACGGGCGGGGAG.

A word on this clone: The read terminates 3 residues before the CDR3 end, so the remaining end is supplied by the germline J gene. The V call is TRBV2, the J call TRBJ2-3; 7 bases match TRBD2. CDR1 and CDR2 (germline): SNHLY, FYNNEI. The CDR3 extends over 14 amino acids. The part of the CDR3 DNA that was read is TGTGCCAGCAGTGAGAAGGGCGGGAGAGAGACG. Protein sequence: CASSEKGGRET. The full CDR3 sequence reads CASSEKGGRETQYF.

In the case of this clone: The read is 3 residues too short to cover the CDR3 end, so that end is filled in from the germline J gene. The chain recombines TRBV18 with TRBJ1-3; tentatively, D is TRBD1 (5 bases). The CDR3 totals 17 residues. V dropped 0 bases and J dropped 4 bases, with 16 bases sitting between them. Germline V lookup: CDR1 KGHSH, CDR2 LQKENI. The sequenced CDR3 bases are TGTGCCAGCTCACCACCGCAGGGAGCTCCGAGAGGAAACACC. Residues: CASSPPQGAPRGNT. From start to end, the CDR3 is CASSPPQGAPRGNTIYF.

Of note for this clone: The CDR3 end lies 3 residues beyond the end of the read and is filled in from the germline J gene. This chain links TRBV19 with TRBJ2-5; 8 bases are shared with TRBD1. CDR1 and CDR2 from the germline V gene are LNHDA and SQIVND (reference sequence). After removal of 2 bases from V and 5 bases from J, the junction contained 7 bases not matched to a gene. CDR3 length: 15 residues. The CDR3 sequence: CASSITGDRWETQYF. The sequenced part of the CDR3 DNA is TGTGCCAGTAGTATAACCGGGGACAGGTGGGAGACC. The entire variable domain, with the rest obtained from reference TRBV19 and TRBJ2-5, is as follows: DGGITQSPKYLFRKEGQNVTLSCEQNLNHDAMYWYRQDPGQGLRLIYYSQIVNDFQKGDIAEGYSVSREKKESFPLTVTSAQKNPTAFYLCASSITGDRWETQYFGPGTRLLVL.

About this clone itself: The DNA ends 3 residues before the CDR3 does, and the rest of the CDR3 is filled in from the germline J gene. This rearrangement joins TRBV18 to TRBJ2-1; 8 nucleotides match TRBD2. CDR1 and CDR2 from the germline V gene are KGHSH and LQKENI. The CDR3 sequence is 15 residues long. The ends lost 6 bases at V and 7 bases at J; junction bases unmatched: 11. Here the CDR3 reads CASSFGGAGENEQFF. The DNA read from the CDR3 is TGTGCCAGCTCCTTCGGCGGAGCGGGAGAAAATGAG.

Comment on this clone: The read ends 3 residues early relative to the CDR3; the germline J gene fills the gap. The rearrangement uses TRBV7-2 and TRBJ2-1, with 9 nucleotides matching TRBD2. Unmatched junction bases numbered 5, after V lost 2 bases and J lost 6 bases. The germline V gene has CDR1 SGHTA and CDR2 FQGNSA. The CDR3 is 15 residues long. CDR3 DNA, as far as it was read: TGTGCCAGCAGCTTAACTAGCGGGCCCTTCAATGAG. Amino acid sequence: CASSLTSGPFNE. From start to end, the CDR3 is CASSLTSGPFNEQFF.